This T cell receptor (beta chain) was found in a study of shared clonotypes between healthy human individuals. Findings and caveats of the study: Relative to memory subsets, naive subsets generally showed larger estimated richness.

CD8 cells classed as naive were CD45RO-negative and positively selected for CCR7, excluding terminally differentiated effector memory CD45RA+ cells. TCRdb's table, derived via immunoSEQ multiplex PCR, lists solely in-frame clones and lacks some. The data contain about 820,000 clones, over 90% of them singletons. A note on this clone: Its antigen remains unidentified.

Looked up from germline, CDR1 is SEHNR and CDR2 is FQNEAQ (reference sequence). After removal of 6 bases from V and 4 bases from J, the junction contained 0 bases not matched to a gene. CDR3 length: 12 amino acids. Sequencing used naive CD8+ T cells sorted from blood. This clonotype was sampled from a man aged 25-40 years in good health. This chain joins TRBV7-9 and TRBJ2-3, with 8 nucleotides matching TRBD1. CDR3 region: CASRTGADTQYF. For the CDR3, the DNA is TGTGCCAGCAGGACAGGGGCAGATACGCAGTATTTT. Drawing the rest from reference TRBV7-9 and TRBJ2-3, the complete variable domain is DTGVSQNPRHKITKRGQNVTFRCDPISEHNRLYWYRQTLGQGPEFLTYFQNEAQLEKSRLLSDRFSAERPKGSFSTLEIQRTEQGDSAMYLCASRTGADTQYFGPGTRLTVL.